These T cell receptor beta chains were read from a single sample in a study of immune characterization of retroperitoneal liposarcoma. TCRdb recomputed calls from the PCR reads with MiXCR, one row per CDR3 protein. The table shows under 11,000 distinct CDR3 sequences, with roughly 53% occurring only once. Sample: tumor tissue. These receptors were taken from a female donor with retroperitoneal liposarcoma. Each CDR3 is given with its conserved first and last residue. The order of the fields is V gene, J gene, D gene, clone size, CDR3 protein, CDR3 DNA. D genes are given only for firm matches. Some rows mark clone size as missing; the rest say once, few, many or name a class of expanded clone.

V: TRBV6-1; J: TRBJ1-4; D: TRBD1; size: NA; CDR3: CASSSRDRGLEKLFF; DNA: TGTGCCAGCAGTTCTCGTGACAGGGGGCTTGAAAAACTGTTTTTT
V: TRBV12-3/TRBV12-4; J: TRBJ2-4; D: NA; size: NA; CDR3: CASSFDGRKNIQYF; DNA: TGTGCCAGCAGTTTTGATGGCAGAAAAAACATTCAGTACTTC
V: TRBV6-5; J: TRBJ2-5; D: NA; size: NA; CDR3: CASRGDTETQYF; DNA: TGTGCCAGCAGGGGGGATACGGAGACCCAGTACTTC
V: TRBV7-8; J: TRBJ2-5; D: NA; size: many; CDR3: CASTLPPQGGAFTEETQYF; DNA: TGTGCCAGCACCCTACCCCCACAGGGGGGGGCCTTTACTGAAGAGACCCAGTACTTC
V: TRBV24-1; J: TRBJ2-2; D: NA; size: NA; CDR3: CATSDTNTGELFF; DNA: TGTGCCACCAGTGATACTAACACCGGGGAGCTGTTTTTT
V: TRBV12-3/TRBV12-4; J: TRBJ2-5; D: NA; size: NA; CDR3: CASSLPSSQETQYF; DNA: TGTGCCAGCAGTCTCCCCTCCAGCCAAGAGACCCAGTACTTC
V: TRBV7-2; J: TRBJ2-3; D: TRBD2; size: NA; CDR3: CASSLVSGGWADTQYF; DNA: TGTGCCAGCAGCTTAGTTAGCGGGGGGTGGGCTGATACGCAGTATTTT
V: TRBV7-2; J: TRBJ2-5; D: NA; size: few; CDR3: CASSFEVQETQYF; DNA: TGTGCCAGCAGCTTCGAAGTACAAGAGACCCAGTACTTC
V: TRBV6-1; J: TRBJ2-7; D: TRBD2; size: few; CDR3: CASSESGGVNEQYF; DNA: TGTGCCAGCAGTGAGAGCGGGGGTGTCAATGAGCAGTACTTC
V: TRBV6-1; J: TRBJ1-2; D: NA; size: NA; CDR3: CASRGGSNGYTF; DNA: TGTGCCAGCAGGGGTGGATCAAATGGCTACACCTTC
V: TRBV6-5; J: TRBJ2-2; D: NA; size: NA; CDR3: CASSQTGTPNTGELFF; DNA: TGTGCCAGCAGTCAAACCGGGACACCGAACACCGGGGAGCTGTTTTTT
V: TRBV6-1; J: TRBJ2-4; D: TRBD2; size: NA; CDR3: CASSEALGGDIQYF; DNA: TGTGCCAGCAGTGAAGCACTCGGGGGGGACATTCAGTACTTC
V: TRBV6-1; J: TRBJ2-5; D: NA; size: NA; CDR3: CASGIQETQYF; DNA: TGTGCCAGCGGGATCCAAGAGACCCAGTACTTC
V: TRBV12-5; J: TRBJ1-4; D: TRBD1; size: NA; CDR3: CASGLYTSGTGLEKLFF; DNA: TGTGCTAGTGGTTTGTACACCTCCGGGACAGGTCTGGAAAAACTGTTTTTT
V: TRBV25-1; J: TRBJ2-2; D: NA; size: NA; CDR3: CASSRPDSYTGELFF; DNA: TGTGCCAGCAGTAGACCGGACAGCTACACCGGGGAGCTGTTTTTT
V: TRBV6-1; J: TRBJ2-7; D: NA; size: NA; CDR3: CASSDREAYEQYF; DNA: TGTGCCAGCAGTGACAGGGAGGCCTACGAGCAGTACTTC
V: TRBV6-6; J: TRBJ2-1; D: TRBD2; size: few; CDR3: CASSYSIGEGTIVYEQFF; DNA: TGTGCCAGCAGTTACTCAATCGGGGAGGGGACTATTGTCTACGAGCAGTTCTTC
V: TRBV6-1; J: TRBJ2-3; D: NA; size: NA; CDR3: CASSEARTDTQYF; DNA: TGTGCCAGCAGTGAAGCCAGAACAGATACGCAGTATTTT
V: TRBV6-1; J: TRBJ2-4; D: NA; size: NA; CDR3: CASSEQQPRSAKNIQYF; DNA: TGTGCCAGCAGTGAGCAGCAACCAAGGAGTGCCAAAAACATTCAGTACTTC
V: TRBV7-2; J: TRBJ2-5; D: NA; size: NA; CDR3: CASSKPGSYEQFF; DNA: TGTGCCAGCAGCAAGCCTGGGTCCTACGAGCAGTTTTTC
V: TRBV11-1; J: TRBJ2-5; D: NA; size: few; CDR3: CASSLQGDLRNEQYF; DNA: TGTGCCAGCAGCTTACAAGGTGATCTCAGAAATGAGCAGTACTTC
V: TRBV27; J: TRBJ1-2; D: NA; size: NA; CDR3: CASLSRYGYTF; DNA: TGTGCCAGTTTATCGCGCTATGGCTACACCTTC
V: TRBV7-2; J: TRBJ2-5; D: TRBD2; size: NA; CDR3: CASKPGAGEETQYF; DNA: TGTGCCAGCAAGCCCGGAGCGGGAGAAGAGACCCAGTACTTC
V: TRBV6-1; J: TRBJ2-5; D: NA; size: NA; CDR3: CASSEIRYGPLQTQYF; DNA: TGTGCCAGCAGTGAAATTCGGTACGGCCCCCTCCAGACCCAGTACTTC
V: TRBV6-6; J: TRBJ2-3; D: TRBD1; size: NA; CDR3: CATPTITGVITDTQYF; DNA: TGTGCCACCCCCACGATTACAGGGGTCATCACAGATACGCAGTATTTT
V: TRBV11-3; J: TRBJ2-4; D: TRBD2; size: few; CDR3: CASSLIGLAGGNEQYF; DNA: TGTGCCAGCAGCTTAATCGGACTAGCGGGAGGGAATGAGCAGTACTTC